This T cell receptor (beta chain) emerged from a study of patients and donors after allogeneic stem cell transplantation (dated by TCRdb to the early 2020s). Trimming leaves V shorter by 6 bases and J shorter by 7 bases, with the junction holding 11 bases beyond the gene matches. The CDR3 covers 15 residues, taking in both the cysteine and the phenylalanine. The kept DNA is CDR3 alone, 45 bases in frame from the first base. Via the germline V gene (reference sequence), CDR1 is MNHNY and CDR2 SVGAGI. In its sample, this clonotype was seen a few times. Its antigen specificity is not known. No much larger clone exists at a distance of one base, and base qualities are not known. Library prep was done by RT-PCR. The sample was run on a NextSeq 550. The raw public data were reprocessed by TCRdb itself: fastp quality trimming at Q25, MiXCR clonotype calling, in-frame beta chains only. Records with the same CDR3 protein are collapsed into one entry carrying the most frequent genes and DNA. The sample table shows about 110,000 distinct CDR3 sequences, and over 30% are seen once. The leading ten clones occupy about 27% of the sample.

The TCR comes from a human donor who was either an allogeneic HSCT recipient or a stem cell or donor lymphocyte infusion donor (not recorded which). It is not recorded whose cells these are; they may come from a transplant donor. The rearranged segments are TRBV6-6 and TRBJ2-4, with 8 junctional bases fitting TRBD2. Material for sequencing was blood, either unsorted or a sorted T cell fraction (not recorded which). The DNA sequence follows: TGTGCCAGCAGCCTCCGGGGGGGATCGAAGAACATTCAGTACTTC. Translated, this gives CASSLRGGSKNIQYF.